These T cell receptor beta chains were read from a single sample in a study of blood T cell repertoires in COVID-19. Repertoires were generated with immunoSEQ multiplex PCR, while TCRdb's copy carries only in-frame clones and drops some. The repertoire holds 200,000 or so clones, with around nine tenths as singletons. Sequenced sample: peripheral blood. Receptor source: a man between 60 and 70 years old who had recovered from COVID-19. The CDR3 runs from the conserved cysteine through the conserved F or W. D genes are given only for firm matches. Where a row states a size, it is once, few, many or the class of an expanded clone; other rows omit it.

CDR3 length	J gene	V gene	D gene	clone size	CDR3 protein	CDR3 DNA
15	TRBJ2-7	TRBV7-9	.	few	CASNKPQGSSYEQYF	TGTGCCAGCAACAAACCACAGGGCAGCTCCTACGAGCAGTACTTC
15	TRBJ1-1	TRBV7-3	.	few	CASSLRGQINTEAFF	TGTGCCAGCAGCTTAAGGGGCCAGATTAACACTGAAGCTTTCTTT
18	TRBJ2-5	TRBV5-1	TRBD2	.	CASSLARASGRLEETQYF	TGCGCCAGCAGCTTGGCTCGGGCTAGCGGGCGTCTCGAGGAGACCCAGTACTTC
12	TRBJ2-7	TRBV28	.	.	CASSLGLGEQYF	TGTGCCAGCAGTTTGGGACTCGGCGAGCAGTACTTC
15	TRBJ2-5	TRBV6-1	.	.	CASSEGWGVQGTQYF	TGTGCCAGCAGTGAAGGATGGGGCGTTCAGGGGACCCAGTACTTC
13	TRBJ2-7	TRBV15	.	.	CATSRDRRDEQYF	TGTGCCACCAGCAGAGACAGGCGAGACGAGCAGTACTTC
14	TRBJ2-7	TRBV27	TRBD1	.	CASSLGTGSYEQYF	TGTGCCAGCAGTTTAGGGACAGGGTCCTACGAGCAGTACTTC
13	TRBJ1-1	TRBV6-5	TRBD1	.	CASRDTGVTEAFF	TGTGCCAGCAGAGATACAGGGGTGACTGAAGCTTTCTTT
17	TRBJ2-7	TRBV14	.	.	CASSQVMRARMLYEQYF	TGTGCCAGCAGCCAAGTCATGCGGGCCAGGATGCTGTACGAGCAGTACTTC
15	TRBJ1-6	TRBV10-3	.	.	CAISESSPGSSPLHF	TGTGCCATCAGTGAGTCCAGTCCGGGTAGTTCACCCCTCCACTTT
16	TRBJ2-7	TRBV5-6	TRBD1	.	CASSFWVDQGASEQYF	TGTGCCAGCAGCTTCTGGGTGGACCAGGGGGCCAGCGAGCAGTACTTC
12	TRBJ1-1	TRBV6-5	TRBD1	few	CASRTGVTEAFF	TGTGCCAGCAGGACAGGGGTCACTGAAGCTTTCTTT
15	TRBJ2-7	TRBV28	TRBD1	.	CASTRETGRSYEQYF	TGTGCCAGCACCAGAGAGACAGGGCGCTCCTACGAGCAGTACTTC
12	TRBJ1-2	TRBV5-1	.	.	CASSPAGYGYTF	TGCGCCAGCAGCCCAGCAGGCTATGGCTACACCTTC
15	TRBJ2-5	TRBV2	TRBD2	.	CASSSGIGGGSTQYF	TGTGCCAGCAGTAGTGGGATTGGCGGGGGGAGCACCCAGTACTTC
11	TRBJ2-7	TRBV23-1	.	.	CAEGGTYEQYF	TGCGCCGAGGGGGGGACCTACGAGCAGTACTTC
12	TRBJ2-7	TRBV5-5	.	.	CASSFEGLPRYF	TGTGCCAGCAGCTTTGAGGGTTTGCCTCGGTACTTC
14	TRBJ2-7	TRBV5-5	.	.	CASSRAESIYEQYF	TGTGCCAGCAGCCGCGCGGAGAGTATATACGAGCAGTACTTC
12	TRBJ2-7	TRBV15	.	.	CATSRYREEQYF	TGTGCCACCAGCAGATATAGAGAGGAGCAGTACTTC
14	TRBJ2-2	TRBV6-1	TRBD1	.	CATWTGDNTGELFF	TGTGCCACCTGGACAGGGGATAACACCGGGGAGCTGTTTTTT
13	TRBJ1-1	TRBV9	.	.	CASRAIGGTEAFF	TGTGCCAGCAGGGCGATTGGAGGAACTGAAGCTTTCTTT
15	TRBJ2-7	TRBV11-2	TRBD1	.	CASSPVTGPKGEQYF	TGTGCCAGCAGCCCGGTGACAGGGCCAAAGGGCGAGCAGTACTTC
18	TRBJ2-3	TRBV7-6	TRBD2	.	CASSLTLAGGSFTDTQYF	TGTGCCAGCAGCTTAACACTAGCGGGGGGAAGCTTTACAGATACGCAGTATTTT
17	TRBJ2-1	TRBV4-2	TRBD2	.	CANSQGPPGLAGNEQFF	TGTGCCAACAGCCAAGGCCCTCCGGGACTAGCAGGCAATGAGCAGTTCTTC
15	TRBJ2-7	TRBV11-2	TRBD1	.	CASSYRDRGLYEQYF	TGTGCCAGCAGCTACAGGGACAGGGGGCTCTACGAGCAGTACTTC
13	TRBJ2-1	TRBV3-1/TRBV3-2	.	.	CASSQARSNEQFF	TGTGCCAGCAGCCAAGCAAGGAGTAATGAGCAGTTCTTC
14	TRBJ1-4	TRBV6-6	TRBD1	.	CASSGQGGGEKLFF	TGTGCCAGCAGTGGACAGGGTGGGGGAGAAAAACTGTTTTTT
14	TRBJ1-1	TRBV11-3	TRBD1	few	CASSRTGLNTEAFF	TGTGCCAGCAGCCGGACAGGGTTGAACACTGAAGCTTTCTTT
20	TRBJ1-1	TRBV19	TRBD1	.	CASSIVRPGQGITMNTEAFF	TGTGCCAGTAGTATAGTCCGACCTGGACAGGGAATTACCATGAACACTGAAGCTTTCTTT
12	TRBJ2-1	TRBV10-3	.	.	CATGVQDNEQFF	TGTGCCACCGGGGTTCAGGACAATGAGCAGTTCTTC
14	TRBJ1-3	TRBV7-9	.	.	CASSPAGSGNTIYF	TGTGCCAGCAGCCCCGCGGGCTCTGGAAACACCATATATTTT
14	TRBJ1-1	TRBV9	.	.	CASSLQGMNTEAFF	TGTGCCAGCAGCCTCCAGGGGATGAACACTGAAGCTTTCTTT
13	TRBJ1-2	TRBV18	.	.	CASSSQQDFGYTF	TGTGCCAGCTCCTCGCAACAGGATTTTGGCTACACCTTC